This T cell receptor beta chain was sequenced during a study of T cell clonotyping in hematopoietic cell transplantation. This clone has just one count. Its cognate antigen is unknown. Findings and caveats of the study: Higher Inverse Simpson Index values in graft donor and pretransplant recipient predicted broader posttransplant TCR diversity. At the given depth, recipient repertoires were over 97% de novo clonotypes. Cells were unsorted, so CD4 and CD8 contributions were not separated.

The CDR3 extends over 14 amino acids. Trimming at V came to 3 bases and at J to 1 base, leaving 2 bases not matched to a gene. CDR1 and CDR2 from the germline V gene are MRHNA and SNTAGT. Using immunoSEQ multiplex PCR, the repertoire was profiled, and TCRdb retains in-frame clones only, with some absent. The sample shows some 40,000 clones, roughly 94% of them seen only once. The sequence was obtained from a woman between 50 and 59 years old in good health. Some clones in this sample may be carry-over from other donors' samples. Sequencing was done on a sample of peripheral blood mononuclear cells. The J gene is TRBJ2-7, the V gene TRBV6-4; 8 nucleotides match TRBD1. The CDR3 DNA reads TGTGCCAGCAGTGAGGACAGGGAATCCTACGAGCAGTACTTC. Its protein is CASSEDRESYEQYF.